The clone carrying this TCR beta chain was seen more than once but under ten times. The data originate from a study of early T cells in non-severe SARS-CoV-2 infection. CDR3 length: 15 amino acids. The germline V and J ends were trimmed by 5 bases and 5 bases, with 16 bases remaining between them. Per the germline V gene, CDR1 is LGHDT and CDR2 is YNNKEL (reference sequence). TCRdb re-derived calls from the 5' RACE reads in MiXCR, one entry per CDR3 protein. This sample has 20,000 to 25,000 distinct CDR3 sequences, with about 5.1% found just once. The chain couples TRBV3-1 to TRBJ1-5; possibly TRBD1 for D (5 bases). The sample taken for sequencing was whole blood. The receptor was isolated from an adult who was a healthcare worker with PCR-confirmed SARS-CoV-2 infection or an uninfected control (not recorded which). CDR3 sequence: CASSLGRVSHQPQHF. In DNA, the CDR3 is TGTGCCAGCAGCTTGGGCAGGGTAAGCCATCAGCCCCAGCATTTT.